The 26 T cell receptor beta chains below all came from one sample that was sequenced in a study of blood T cell repertoires in COVID-19. Data came from immunoSEQ multiplex PCR; TCRdb stores just in-frame clones and leaves some out. The sample records about 120,000 clones, around 87% being singletons. The sequencing input was peripheral blood. The origin of the receptors is a woman between 65 and 79 years old with acute or convalescent COVID-19.

The rearrangement uses TRBV2 and TRBJ1-2; D unresolved. The CDR3 extends over 13 amino acids. Germline V lookup: CDR1 SNHLY, CDR2 FYNNEI. Deletions cut 4 bases from V and 8 bases from J, with 14 bases between. The CDR3 DNA sequence: TGTGCCAGCAGTGCGGTAGAGTCCCTCGGCTACACCTTC. Its translation is CASSAVESLGYTF. Variable domain in full (rest from reference TRBV2 and TRBJ1-2): EPEVTQTPSHQVTQMGQEVILRCVPISNHLYFYWYRQILGQKVEFLVSFYNNEISEKSEIFDDQFSVERPDGSNFTLKIRSTKLEDSAMYFCASSAVESLGYTFGSGTRLTVV.

The rearrangement joins TRBV19 to TRBJ2-3; 9 bases align to TRBD2. The trim removed 7 bases at V and 3 bases at J, leaving 8 bases unmatched. From germline, CDR1 is LNHDA and CDR2 SQIVND (reference sequence). The CDR3 totals 15 residues. In nucleotides, the CDR3 is TGTGCCAGTACCCGCGGGGGGGCAGCAACAGATACGCAGTATTTT. This gives the protein CASTRGGAATDTQYF.

As concerns this clone: Compared with germline, one end of the junction differs, possibly owing to a read error. The chain is built from TRBV6-1 and TRBJ1-2; no clear D. CDR3 length: 14 amino acids. Per germline, CDR1 MNHNS and CDR2 SASEGT. CDR3 sequence (DNA): TGTGCCAGCAGTGAAGCGCGAGACGCTTCAGCAGGTCGCTTC. Translating it yields CASSEARDASAGRF.

V usage is TRBV28 and J usage is TRBJ1-1; D is ambiguous. Germline V gene data show CDR1 as MDHEN and CDR2 as SYDVKM. Trimming removed 7 bases at V and 10 bases at J, with 28 bases between. CDR3 size: 16 residues. CDR3 protein: CASTLPLGDTLSGAFF. The CDR3 DNA sequence: TGTGCCAGCACCCTCCCTTTGGGAGATACACTGAGCGGAGCTTTCTTT.

This rearrangement joins TRBV7-9 to TRBJ1-1; the match to TRBD1 covers 8 bases. Germline CDR1 and CDR2: SEHNR and FQNEAQ (reference sequence). CDR3 length: 14 residues. J gave up 4 bases and V 5 bases, and 6 bases lay outside the gene matches. CDR3 protein: CASSTWTGPTEAFF. The CDR3 DNA reads as TGTGCCAGCAGCACCTGGACAGGGCCCACTGAAGCTTTCTTT.

V is TRBV6-1 and J is TRBJ2-3; unclear D gene. Germline V gives CDR1 MNHNS, CDR2 SASEGT. This CDR3 is built from 14 residues. V lost 1 base and J lost 4, with 9 bases in between. For the CDR3, the DNA is TGTGCCAGCAGTGAAGGCGGTCGCCCAGATACGCAGTATTTT. This encodes CASSEGGRPDTQYF.

V usage is TRBV28 and J usage is TRBJ1-5; the D gene is possibly TRBD1 (6 bases). V dropped 6 bases and J dropped 5 bases, with 17 bases sitting between them. Germline CDR1 MDHEN, CDR2 SYDVKM. The CDR3 has 15 residues. The CDR3 protein is CASSPGPGQHQPQHF. Here the CDR3 DNA reads TGTGCCAGCAGCCCCGGGCCCGGACAGCATCAGCCCCAGCATTTT. Complete variable domain (other parts from reference TRBV28 and TRBJ1-5): DVKVTQSSRYLVKRTGEKVFLECVQDMDHENMFWYRQDPGLGLRLIYFSYDVKMKEKGDIPEGYSVSREKKERFSLILESASTNQTSMYLCASSPGPGQHQPQHFGDGTRLSIL.

On this clone: The sample carries other DNA sequences with the same CDR3. The J gene is TRBJ1-3, the V gene TRBV9; a weak D match, TRBD1 (5 bases). The CDR3 consists of 15 residues. In germline, CDR1 is SGDLS, CDR2 YYNGEE. V was shortened by 1 base and J by 0 bases, with 8 bases between the two germline ends. CDR3 region: CASSVTTDSGNTIYF. The CDR3 DNA sequence: TGTGCCAGCAGCGTAACGACAGACTCTGGAAACACCATATATTTT. Full variable domain (outside the CDR3, taken from reference TRBV9 and TRBJ1-3): DSGVTQTPKHLITATGQRVTLRCSPRSGDLSVYWYQQSLDQGLQFLIQYYNGEERAKGNILERFSAQQFPDLHSELNLSSLELGDSALYFCASSVTTDSGNTIYFGEGSWLTVV.

By its share, this clone is medium-sized. Other DNA sequences of this sample code for an identical CDR3. J is TRBJ1-4 and V is TRBV14, with D possibly TRBD1 on 5 matching bases. The CDR3 is made up of 14 amino acids. Germline CDR1 SGHDN, CDR2 FVKESK. V lost 4 bases and J lost 7, with 13 bases in between. The CDR3 nucleotides read TGTGCCAGCAGCCCGCGATGGGGCGGTGAAAAACTGTTTTTT. Protein: CASSPRWGGEKLFF.

The J gene is TRBJ1-2, the V gene TRBV6-4; possible D gene TRBD1, 6 bases. This CDR3 has 11 residues. The germline V gene encodes CDR1 MRHNA and CDR2 SNTAGT. The V gene lost 9 bases and the J gene lost 3 bases, with 8 bases spanning the gap. CDR3 region: CARSGDYGYTF. For the CDR3, the DNA is TGTGCCAGGTCAGGGGACTATGGCTACACCTTC.

The J gene is TRBJ1-2, the V gene TRBV28; weak D call: TRBD1 (6 bases). Germline V gene lookup returns CDR1 MDHEN and CDR2 SYDVKM. This CDR3 spans 15 amino acids. Trimming took 2 bases from V and 4 from J, leaving 14 bases between them. The CDR3 DNA sequence: TGTGCCAGCAGTTTAGGGGGCACAGCTACCTATGGCTACACCTTC. Protein product: CASSLGGTATYGYTF.

The chain joins TRBV9 to TRBJ1-1; 9 bases match TRBD1. Germline V gene lookup returns CDR1 SGDLS and CDR2 YYNGEE. This CDR3 is built from 15 residues. V dropped 4 bases and J dropped 2; count of bases not matched to a gene: 6. CDR3 sequence reads: CASSRPGQGNTEAFF. CDR3 DNA: TGTGCCAGCAGCAGACCGGGACAGGGTAACACTGAAGCTTTCTTT.

This clone was observed a handful of times. The chain has TRBV2 and TRBJ1-6; D might be TRBD1 (5 bases). This CDR3 contains 13 residues. Germline V CDR1 and CDR2: SNHLY, FYNNEI. V was shortened by 5 bases and J by 13 bases, with 15 bases between the two germline ends. The CDR3, as DNA: TGTGCCAGCAGTCCGACGGGGGAAGGGCCCCTCCACTTT. Its translation: CASSPTGEGPLHF.

The CDR3 is CASSPGLAETQYF. The CDR3, as DNA: TGTGCCAGCAGCCCGGGACTAGCTGAGACCCAGTACTTC. The chain recombines TRBV7-7 with TRBJ2-5; the match to TRBD2 covers 9 bases. After removal of 5 bases from V and 5 bases from J, the junction contained 3 bases not matched to a gene. The germline CDR1 and CDR2 sequences are SSHAT and FNYEAQ (reference sequence). The CDR3 is 13 amino acids.

This clone showed up just once. V and J are TRBV28 and TRBJ1-2, with TRBD1 matching 7 bases. CDR3 size: 14 residues. The germline V gene encodes CDR1 MDHEN and CDR2 SYDVKM. With 3 bases clipped from V and 4 bases from J, the junction kept 5 bases outside the gene matches. CDR3 amino acids: CASSFTGAGYGYTF. As DNA, the CDR3 is TGTGCCAGCAGTTTTACAGGGGCTGGCTATGGCTACACCTTC.

The rearrangement links TRBV11-2 to TRBJ1-4, with a possible D match to TRBD1 (5 bases). Germline lookup yields CDR1 SGHAT and CDR2 FQNNGV. CDR3 length: 18 amino acids. V lost 2 bases to trimming and J lost 0 bases, with 16 bases between them. The CDR3 nucleotides read TGTGCCAGCAGCTTATGGGGAGGGACTATTACAACTAATGAAAAACTGTTTTTT. This gives the protein CASSLWGGTITTNEKLFF.

J is TRBJ2-7 and V is TRBV4-1, with 10 bases that match TRBD2. Germline V gene sequence: CDR1 MGHRA, CDR2 YSYEKL. V lost 1 base and J lost 3; bases outside the gene matches: 6. The CDR3 is 16 residues long. The CDR3 region is CASSQVGAGGNYEQYF. CDR3 nucleotide sequence: TGCGCCAGCAGCCAAGTCGGAGCGGGGGGGAACTACGAGCAGTACTTC.

The chain employs TRBV19 and TRBJ1-1; TRBD1 might be the D (5 bases). V was pared by 5 bases and J by 0 bases, with 16 bases between. CDR1 and CDR2 from the germline V gene are LNHDA and SQIVND (reference sequence). This CDR3 is built from 16 residues. The CDR3 DNA reads TGTGCCAGTAGTCCCCGCGGAGGGGTGGTGAACACTGAAGCTTTCTTT. Protein: CASSPRGGVVNTEAFF.

J is TRBJ2-5 and V is TRBV3-1 (or the pseudogene TRBV3-2), with D unclear. The CDR3 runs 12 residues. Germline loops: CDR1 LGHDT, CDR2 YNNKEL (reference sequence). Trimming removed 0 bases at V and 5 bases at J, with 4 bases between. The CDR3 loop reads CASSQDQETQYF. CDR3 nucleotide sequence: TGTGCCAGCAGCCAAGATCAGGAGACCCAGTACTTC.

This clone was recorded only once. The chain has TRBV12-5 and TRBJ1-5, with a possible D match to TRBD1 (5 bases). This CDR3 comprises 14 residues. Trimming removed 6 bases at V and 2 bases at J, with 11 bases between. Looked up from germline, CDR1 is LGHNT and CDR2 is FRNRAP. This CDR3 reads CASGRGDRNQPQHF. The CDR3 DNA is TGTGCTAGTGGCCGGGGGGATCGCAATCAGCCCCAGCATTTT.

The table lists this clone with a count of one. The chain couples TRBV5-1 to TRBJ2-2, with D perhaps matching TRBD2 (6 bases). Trimming left V 6 bases short and J 1 base short, with 13 bases between. The CDR3 is 15 amino acids. Germline V gene sequence: CDR1 SGHRS, CDR2 YFSETQ. The CDR3 region is CASTWGGENTGELFF. The CDR3 nucleotides are TGCGCCAGCACATGGGGCGGGGAGAACACCGGGGAGCTGTTTTTT. Using reference TRBV5-1 and TRBJ2-2 for the parts outside the CDR3, the full variable domain is KAGVTQTPRYLIKTRGQQVTLSCSPISGHRSVSWYQQTPGQGLQFLFEYFSETQRNKGNFPGRFSGRQFSNSRSEMNVSTLELGDSALYLCASTWGGENTGELFFGEGSRLTVL.

This chain connects TRBV7-2 to TRBJ1-1, with 11 bases matching TRBD1. Unmatched junction bases numbered 1, after V lost 0 bases and J lost 4 bases. CDR3 length: 15 amino acids. CDR1 is SGHTA and CDR2 is FQGNSA in the germline V gene. The CDR3 region has the DNA TGTGCCAGCAGCTTAGCCGGGACAGGGGGCACTGAAGCTTTCTTT. This gives the protein CASSLAGTGGTEAFF.

The sample holds one count of this clone. V and J are TRBV7-9 and TRBJ2-1, with 10 bases identical to TRBD1. Trimming removed 5 bases from V and 5 bases from J; junction bases left unmatched: 6. The germline CDR1 and CDR2 sequences are SEHNR and FQNEAQ (reference sequence). CDR3 size: 15 residues. The CDR3 sequence: CASSPRDRGHNEQFF. CDR3 DNA sequence: TGTGCCAGCAGCCCCCGGGACAGGGGTCACAATGAGCAGTTCTTC.

J is TRBJ2-3 and V is TRBV10-3; the D gene is possibly TRBD1 (6 bases). Trimming stripped 5 bases from V and 0 bases from J, with 12 bases between. The CDR3 sequence is 15 residues long. Germline V CDR1 and CDR2: ENHRY, SYGVKD. The CDR3 DNA reads as TGTGCCATCAGTAACCGACAGGAAAGCACAGATACGCAGTATTTT. It specifies CAISNRQESTDTQYF.

This clone was detected once. The chain joins TRBV28 to TRBJ1-2; 7 bases line up with TRBD1. The CDR3 runs 17 residues. The ends lost 2 bases at V and 4 bases at J; junction bases unmatched: 13. Germline CDR1 is MDHEN and CDR2 is SYDVKM. The CDR3 is CASSLDPQTGAAYGYTF. For the CDR3, the DNA is TGTGCCAGCAGTTTAGACCCTCAAACAGGGGCGGCCTATGGCTACACCTTC.

The chain uses TRBV30 and TRBJ2-1, with D possibly TRBD1 on 6 matching bases. This CDR3 has 15 amino acids. Germline V CDR1 and CDR2: GTSNPN, SVGIG (reference sequence). V gave up 3 bases and J gave up 3 bases, with 15 bases separating them. In DNA form, the CDR3 reads TGTGCCTGGAGAAGGGACACCCTCCTCTACAATGAGCAGTTCTTC. It is translated as CAWRRDTLLYNEQFF.